The present TCR beta chain was sequenced within a study of T-cell memory formation after mild COVID-19. For the study at large: Across donors, TCR clusters were largely donor specific.

Employing constant-segment primers, 5'RACE generated TCR alpha and TCR beta cDNA libraries bearing sample barcodes and UMIs. TCRdb reanalysed the 5' RACE reads using MiXCR and keeps one entry per CDR3 protein. The table records around 400,000 distinct CDR3 sequences, 20% to 25% of them present only once. General study findings and limits: Researchers report contracting CD4+ clones mostly in CM and EM, with CD8+ clones in EMRA.

A word on this clonotype: Antigen specificity is unknown.

With 8 bases removed from V and 2 bases from J, the gap between germline ends came to 16 bases. This CDR3 contains 14 residues. From germline, CDR1 is MNHEY and CDR2 SMNVEV (reference sequence). The rearrangement links TRBV27 to TRBJ2-7, with a weak D call TRBD2 (7 bases). This receptor was obtained from an adult woman who had mild COVID-19 (a few samples of this study predate the infection). Cell type and time point are not known. The sequencing input was PBMCs or a T cell subset sorted from them (not recorded which). The CDR3 loop is CASGLFGGPYEQYF. The CDR3, as DNA: TGTGCCAGCGGTCTTTTCGGGGGGCCCTACGAGCAGTACTTC.